The 3 T cell receptor beta chains listed next were all sequenced from one sample in a study of OX40 agonist ivuxolimab in advanced cancers. Only in-frame clones appear in the TCRdb table, and some are missing; sequencing was by immunoSEQ multiplex PCR. The sample has 95,000 to 110,000 clones, more than 85% seen once; the top ten hold 1% to 1.5%. The input for sequencing was CD4+ or CD8+ T cells sorted from blood, taken in a trial of the OX40 agonist ivuxolimab. Receptors originate from an adult with an advanced solid tumor such as melanoma, head and neck, liver or kidney cancer.

The genes are TRBV7-9 and TRBJ1-1; D is undetermined. CDR3 length: 13 residues. CDR1 and CDR2 (germline): SEHNR, FQNEAQ (reference sequence). The V gene lost 4 bases and the J gene lost 0 bases, with 6 bases spanning the gap. The CDR3 coding sequence is TGTGCCAGCAGCTATCAGGTGAACACTGAAGCTTTCTTT. Translated: CASSYQVNTEAFF.

J is TRBJ2-2 and V is TRBV6-1; D possibly corresponds to TRBD1 (7 bases). Germline values: CDR1 MNHNS, CDR2 SASEGT. Between the trimmed V and J ends, which lost 4 bases and 2 bases, there was a span of 14 bases. The CDR3 extends over 16 amino acids. The CDR3 region is CASSAEGAPNTGELFF. As DNA, the CDR3 is TGTGCCAGCAGTGCGGAGGGGGCCCCAAACACCGGGGAGCTGTTTTTT.

The J gene is TRBJ2-5, the V gene TRBV10-3, with 9 nucleotides matching TRBD2. Germline CDR1 and CDR2: ENHRY and SYGVKD. With 3 bases clipped from V and 1 base from J, the junction kept 3 bases outside the gene matches. CDR3 length: 15 amino acids. The CDR3 DNA is TGTGCCATCAGTGAAATGACTAGCGGCCAAGAGACCCAGTACTTC. Its translation is CAISEMTSGQETQYF.